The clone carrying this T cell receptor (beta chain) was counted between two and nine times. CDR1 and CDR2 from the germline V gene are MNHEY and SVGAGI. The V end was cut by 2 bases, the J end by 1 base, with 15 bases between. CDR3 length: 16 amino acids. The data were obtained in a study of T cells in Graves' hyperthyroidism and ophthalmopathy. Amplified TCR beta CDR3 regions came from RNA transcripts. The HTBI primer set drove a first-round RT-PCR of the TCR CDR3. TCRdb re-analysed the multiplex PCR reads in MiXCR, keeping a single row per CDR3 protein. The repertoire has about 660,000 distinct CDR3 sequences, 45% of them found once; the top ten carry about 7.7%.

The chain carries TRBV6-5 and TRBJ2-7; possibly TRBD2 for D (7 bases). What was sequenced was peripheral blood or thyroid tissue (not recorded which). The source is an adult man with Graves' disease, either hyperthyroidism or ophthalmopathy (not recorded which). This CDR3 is CASSYVSGGPSYEQYF. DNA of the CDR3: TGTGCCAGCAGTTACGTCTCGGGGGGCCCTTCCTACGAGCAGTACTTC.